This TCR beta chain was found in a study of T cell changes during pregnancy in multiple sclerosis. V was trimmed by 2 bases and J by 4 bases, leaving 12 bases between them. The CDR3 contains 15 residues. The germline CDR1 and CDR2 sequences are GTSNPN and SVGIG (reference sequence). Only in-frame clones appear in the TCRdb table, and some are missing; sequencing was by immunoSEQ multiplex PCR. The repertoire holds about 87,000 clones, with around 93% as singletons. The sequence derives from a female donor in good health, enrolled as a control in a pregnancy study. The V gene is TRBV30, the J gene TRBJ1-6; no definite D call. This sample comprised peripheral blood, obtained in the third trimester of pregnancy. The CDR3 sequence: CAWSTRSAYNSPLHF. The CDR3 nucleotides are TGTGCCTGGAGTACCCGGTCCGCGTATAATTCACCCCTCCACTTT.